This TCR beta chain came from a study of T-cell reconstitution after alpha-beta-depleted transplantation in children. CDR1 is SGHRS, CDR2 YFSETQ, per germline. V was clipped by 3 bases and J by 5 bases, with 17 bases between them. The CDR3 spans 15 residues. This clonotype appeared a few times. Using unique molecular identifiers, the investigators prepared the TCRbeta library. TCRdb independently ran MiXCR on the PCR reads; one entry per CDR3 protein. The data contain about 610,000 distinct CDR3 sequences, roughly 10% of them singletons. The sample was PBMCs from the stem cell graft donor, taken from the stem cell graft. The receptor's source is a human donor who donated a stem cell graft to a child with acute myeloid leukemia. This chain links TRBV5-1 with TRBJ1-1; maybe TRBD1 (5 bases). CDR3 residues: CASSSLGEGVTEAFF. The CDR3 coding sequence is TGCGCCAGCAGCTCCCTGGGGGAGGGAGTGACTGAAGCTTTCTTT.